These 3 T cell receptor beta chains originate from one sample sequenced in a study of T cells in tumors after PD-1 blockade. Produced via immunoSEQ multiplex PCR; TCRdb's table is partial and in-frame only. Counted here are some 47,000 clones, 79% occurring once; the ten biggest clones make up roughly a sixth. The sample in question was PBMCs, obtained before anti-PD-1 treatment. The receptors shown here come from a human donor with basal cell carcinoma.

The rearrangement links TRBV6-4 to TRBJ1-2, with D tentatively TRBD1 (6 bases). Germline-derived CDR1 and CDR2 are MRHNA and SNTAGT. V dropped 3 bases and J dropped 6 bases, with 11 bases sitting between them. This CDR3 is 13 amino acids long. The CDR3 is CASSEQGGHGYTF. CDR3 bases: TGTGCCAGCAGTGAACAGGGCGGACATGGCTACACCTTC.

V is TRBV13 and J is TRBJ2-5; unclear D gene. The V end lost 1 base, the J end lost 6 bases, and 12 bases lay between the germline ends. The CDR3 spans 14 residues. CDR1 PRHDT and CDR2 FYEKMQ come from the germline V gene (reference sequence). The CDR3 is CASSLEDETKTQYF. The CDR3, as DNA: TGTGCCAGCAGCTTAGAGGACGAAACAAAGACCCAGTACTTC.

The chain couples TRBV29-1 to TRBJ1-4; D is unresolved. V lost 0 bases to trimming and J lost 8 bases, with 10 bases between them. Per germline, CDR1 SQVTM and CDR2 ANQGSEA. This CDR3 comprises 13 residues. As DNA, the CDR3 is TGCAGCGTTGAAGATGGGGTGCAGGAAAAACTGTTTTTT. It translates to CSVEDGVQEKLFF.